This T cell receptor (beta chain) was sequenced in a study of T cell changes during pregnancy in multiple sclerosis. Repertoires were generated with immunoSEQ multiplex PCR, while TCRdb's copy carries only in-frame clones and drops some. Here the sample spans 75,000 to 95,000 clones, approximately 90% being singletons. The sequenced sample was peripheral blood, obtained in the first trimester of pregnancy. The TCR originated in a female donor in good health, enrolled as a control in a pregnancy study.

In DNA, the CDR3 is TGCAGCGTTGAAACCCGAATGGAGGCTAACTATGGCTACACCTTC. Translated: CSVETRMEANYGYTF. The chain joins TRBV29-1 to TRBJ1-2; D gene unclear. The CDR3 runs to 15 residues. Germline CDR1 and CDR2: SQVTM and ANQGSEA. V lost 2 bases and J 0 bases, leaving 13 bases between the germline ends.